The TCR beta chain under discussion was sequenced for a study of blood T cell repertoires in COVID-19. Background on the study: Collection of acute and convalescent COVID-19 samples took place in the United States, Italy and Spain.

The method was immunoSEQ multiplex PCR; TCRdb's version includes in-frame clones alone and lacks a portion of them. This repertoire shows 130,000 to 150,000 clones, 87% found once; its top ten account for roughly 3.9%. Per the germline V gene, CDR1 is SNHLY and CDR2 is FYNNEI. The CDR3 runs to 15 residues. V was cut by 2 bases and J by 0 bases, with 10 bases left in between. This receptor was obtained from a woman between 40 and 50 years old who had been exposed to COVID-19. The chain joins TRBV2 to TRBJ1-2; the D gene is possibly TRBD1 (6 bases). Sequencing was carried out using PBMCs or T cells enriched from blood (not recorded which). The chain's CDR3 is CASSESTGANYGYTF. The CDR3 bases are TGTGCCAGCAGTGAATCGACAGGAGCTAACTATGGCTACACCTTC.